In its sample, the clone carrying this T cell receptor (beta chain) was seen a few times. What it binds is unknown. These data come from a study of CD8 T cells in ankylosing spondylitis. Trimming shortened V by 3 bases and J by 0 bases, and 15 bases separated the two germline ends. Germline V gene lookup returns CDR1 DFQATT and CDR2 SNEGSKA (reference sequence). The CDR3 sequence is 15 residues long. Study-level points and caveats: Blood from ankylosing spondylitis patients appeared to carry a characteristic roughly 8-variant TCR beta motif. Previously reported in reactive arthritis synovial fluid and blood were some of the motif variants. Disease-linked clones bore a CD8+ phenotype, appearing relatively rarely in peripheral blood. Enrichment of disease-linked clones was reportedly significant in matched ankylosing spondylitis synovial fluid.

By quantitative 5'-RACE with molecular barcodes, the TCR beta libraries were made. Each CDR3 protein gets one entry after TCRdb re-called the 5' RACE reads with MiXCR. The sample shows hundreds of thousands of distinct CDR3 sequences, approximately 12% of them seen only once. V is TRBV20-1 and J is TRBJ2-7, with D possibly matching TRBD2 (5 bases). The source material was blood, either unsorted or a sorted T cell fraction (not recorded which). The sequence was obtained from a male donor with ankylosing spondylitis. Written as DNA, the CDR3 is TGCAGTGCTAGTCTAATAGCGCTGTTCTCCTACGAGCAGTACTTC. It yields the protein CSASLIALFSYEQYF.